This is a list of T cell receptor beta chains from one sample in a study of Ad26.COV2.S vaccination and SARS-CoV-2 variants. Profiling relied on immunoSEQ multiplex PCR, and the TCRdb table lists in-frame clones only, not all of them. The sample holds about 450,000 clones, 89% seen once. Sequenced material: peripheral blood, taken in a trial of Ad26.COV2.S vaccine versus placebo. The receptors come from a person between 18 and 65 years old who received the Ad26.COV2.S COVID-19 vaccine or a placebo. Each CDR3 is given without its conserved first and last residue. The D gene is left open where the match is weak.

>TRBV5-4|NA
ASSPPSPGDNEQF
>TRBV6-6|TRBD1
ASSYPGTGDETQY
>TRBV5-1|TRBD1
ASSSGRGQTEAF
>TRBV7-9|NA
ASTGRGRDEQF
>TRBV6-5|NA
ATTSGYEQY
>TRBV4-3|NA
ASSQRTAQETQY
>TRBV30|NA
AWSSLPRGGLAGELF
>TRBV5-1|TRBD1
ASSLPGQVGSSEQF
>TRBV5-1|NA
ASSQRRETQY
>TRBV10-1|NA
ASSESLRDTTRLEYGYT
>TRBV4-2|TRBD1
ASSHRQGNEQF
>TRBV5-4|TRBD1
ASSPRGDRGTGELF
>TRBV7-3|TRBD2
ASSPLAVQDTDTQY
>TRBV6-5|TRBD2
ASSLAGASYNEQF
>TRBV7-2|NA
ASSLKFDTFSGANVLT
>TRBV4-3|NA
ASSLRGDTQY
>TRBV24-1|NA
ATSDPSVNEQF
>TRBV2|NA
ASSGPQPQH
>TRBV4-1|NA
ASSQRSGLPYNEQF
>TRBV19|TRBD1
ASSRRGGAVPNEKLF
>TRBV3-1/TRBV3-2|TRBD2
ASSLPGGSYNEQF
>TRBV4-3|NA
ASSQDLTNLNTIY
>TRBV7-8|TRBD1
ASSLGQGDQPQH
>TRBV7-2|TRBD2
ASSLGGLAGGLTDTQY
>TRBV15|NA
ATSRERHPRQPQH
>TRBV6-2/TRBV6-3|NA
ASSFSRSQETQY
>TRBV6-5|TRBD1
ATLRRDRANEQY
>TRBV2|NA
ASSVHSYEQY
>TRBV7-2|NA
ASSLLRDLYNEQF
>TRBV7-3|NA
ASSFRQGGTGELF
>TRBV10-3|TRBD2
AISGTSGRETQY
>TRBV28|NA
ASSLGRSIMAGELF
>TRBV11-2|TRBD1
ASSARTGGGETQY
>TRBV4-2|NA
ASSQAPGWGGELF
>TRBV3-1/TRBV3-2|NA
ASSRDLRTQY
>TRBV5-8|TRBD1
ASSLLAWDRGETQY
>TRBV9|NA
ASSGGQGIDTQY
>TRBV5-5|TRBD1
ASSPLRGQGYNEQF
>TRBV7-2|NA
ASSLVSVETYEQY
>TRBV5-1|NA
ASSLFSRGGTDTQY
>TRBV12-5|TRBD1
ASGSRTGTGHNEQF
>TRBV4-2|TRBD2
ASSQDRTSGVRVQF